The rows below give T cell receptor beta chains drawn from one sample of a study of T cell responses to AZD1222 COVID-19 vaccine. Clones were sequenced by immunoSEQ multiplex PCR, and TCRdb holds only the in-frame ones, with some missing. The repertoire holds some 130,000 clones, with around 90% as singletons. Material: peripheral blood, obtained 28 days after the second AZD1222 dose. These receptors were taken from an adult who received the AZD1222 COVID-19 vaccine. Both conserved end residues are part of each CDR3. D genes are given only for firm matches. Size is omitted from some rows. Given values are once, few, many or a class for expanded clones.

TRBJ2-1 NA TRBV10-3 TRBD1 TGTGCCATCAGCAACCGGGACAGGTCCTACAATGAGCAGTTCTTC CAISNRDRSYNEQFF
TRBJ2-1 few TRBV6-4 TRBD2 TGTGCCAGCAGCACCGGGACTAGCGGACCCAATGAGCAGTTCTTC CASSTGTSGPNEQFF
TRBJ2-7 NA TRBV11-2 NA TGTGCCAGCAAGGGGAGGTCCTACGAGCAGTACTTC CASKGRSYEQYF
TRBJ1-5 once TRBV20-1 TRBD1 TGCAGTGCTAGTGTGGGACAGGGATATCAGCCCCAGCATTTT CSASVGQGYQPQHF
TRBJ2-7 NA TRBV4-1 NA TGCGCCAGCAGCCAGGGGTTAACTACCTACGAGCAGTACTTC CASSQGLTTYEQYF
TRBJ2-3 NA TRBV4-2 TRBD1 TGTGCCAGCAGGCGGACAGGGGGCGCAGATACGCAGTATTTT CASRRTGGADTQYF
TRBJ1-3 NA TRBV7-9 NA TGTGCCAGCAGCAAAGACGGAACCGGGGCCATATATTTT CASSKDGTGAIYF
TRBJ2-5 NA TRBV4-2 TRBD1 TGTGCCAGCAGCCAAAAACAGGGGGATGGAGAGACCCAGTACTTC CASSQKQGDGETQYF
TRBJ1-5 NA TRBV5-1 NA TGCGCCAGCAGCTCGGACCCGGTGGGGCAGCCCCAGCATTTT CASSSDPVGQPQHF
TRBJ1-4 NA TRBV7-8 NA TGTGCCAGCAGCTTAAGGTCGGCAGAAAAACTGTTTTTT CASSLRSAEKLFF
TRBJ1-2 NA TRBV27 NA TGTGCCAGCAGTTTATTAGCTCGGGGTGGCTACACCTTC CASSLLARGGYTF
TRBJ1-2 NA TRBV9 NA TGTGCCAGCAGCCCACAGCAGGGAGGAGGCTATGGCTACACCTTC CASSPQQGGGYGYTF
TRBJ1-3 NA TRBV19 TRBD1 TGTGCCAGTAGTAGGAACAGGGGGTTTGATGGAAACACCATATATTTT CASSRNRGFDGNTIYF
TRBJ1-4 NA TRBV5-6 TRBD1 TGTGCCAGCAGCACGACAGGGGCAACTAATGAAAAACTGTTTTTT CASSTTGATNEKLFF
TRBJ2-3 NA TRBV10-3 TRBD1 TGTGCCATCAGCGGCGGACAGGGGTTGTATTTT CAISGGQGLYF
TRBJ1-6 NA TRBV9 TRBD1 TGTGCCAGCAGCGTTTTCGACAGGGGGGATAATTCACCCCTCCACTTT CASSVFDRGDNSPLHF
TRBJ1-2 NA TRBV9 NA TGTGCCAGCAGCGTAGCTACAGGCTATGGCTACACCTTC CASSVATGYGYTF
TRBJ2-2 once TRBV19 TRBD1 TGTGCCAGTAGTATTCAGGGGGCAACCGGGGAGCTGTTTTTT CASSIQGATGELFF
TRBJ2-7 once TRBV5-1 NA TGCGCCAGCAGGTTGACTTTACACGAGCAGTACTTC CASRLTLHEQYF